Below are 18 T cell receptor beta chains sequenced from a single sample in a study of identical twins. Using its own MiXCR run on the 5' RACE reads, TCRdb lists one record per CDR3 protein. The data contain around 160,000 distinct CDR3 sequences, around 3.5% of them singletons. Input material: memory T cells sorted from blood. The source of these receptors is a man between 18 and 29 years old in good health.

This clonotype was seen at least ten times. DNA of the CDR3: TGTGCCAGCAGCTTAGTTACCCCGACCTACGAGCAGTACTTC. This encodes CASSLVTPTYEQYF. This chain connects TRBV11-2 to TRBJ2-7, with D hard to call. The CDR3 is 14 amino acids. The V and J ends lost 1 base and 2 bases respectively, with 9 bases between them. Germline V gene sequence: CDR1 SGHAT, CDR2 FQNNGV. Based on the CDR3 plus reference TRBV11-2 and TRBJ2-7, the full variable domain is EAGVAQSPRYKIIEKRQSVAFWCNPISGHATLYWYQQILGQGPKLLIQFQNNGVVDDSQLPKDRFSAERLKGVDSTLKIQPAKLEDSAVYLCASSLVTPTYEQYFGPGTRLTVT.

This clonotype was picked up many times. The rearrangement uses TRBV6-1 and TRBJ2-7; possible D gene TRBD2, 6 bases. The CDR3 sequence is 13 residues long. The ends were cut back, 5 bases at V and 3 bases at J, with 11 bases in the middle. The germline gives CDR1 MNHNS, CDR2 SASEGT. Here the CDR3 DNA reads TGTGCCAGCAGTCAGACTAGTCACTACGAGCAGTACTTC. Its translation: CASSQTSHYEQYF.

In this sample, this clonotype turned up many times. CDR3 nucleotides: TGTGCCAGCAGTTACTCTCAGGTGGGGGGCGAGCAGTACTTC. It specifies CASSYSQVGGEQYF. The chain carries TRBV6-5 and TRBJ2-7; the D gene is possibly TRBD2 (6 bases). Germline CDR1 reads MNHEY; CDR2 reads SVGAGI. The CDR3 runs 14 residues. The germline V and J ends were trimmed by 0 bases and 6 bases, with 12 bases remaining between them.

This clonotype was counted a single time. This chain joins TRBV7-9 and TRBJ2-7, with a tentative D call TRBD2 (5 bases). Germline V gene lookup returns CDR1 SEHNR and CDR2 FQNEAQ (reference sequence). Trimming removed 2 bases at V and 2 bases at J, with 16 bases between. CDR3 length equals 16 residues. Here the CDR3 DNA reads TGTGCCAGCAGCTTAATAGCGAGGGAACCTACCTACGAGCAGTACGTC. Translation: CASSLIAREPTYEQYV.

This clonotype was found many times. The V and J genes are TRBV6-1 and TRBJ2-7; D is undetermined. The germline V and J ends were trimmed by 1 base and 6 bases, with 10 bases remaining between them. Germline CDR1 is MNHNS and CDR2 is SASEGT. This CDR3 comprises 13 residues. For the CDR3, the DNA is TGTGCCAGCAGTGAAGTTTTTTTAGGCGAGCAGTACGTC. Its protein is CASSEVFLGEQYV.

This clonotype was seen at least ten times. V gene TRBV3-1 combines with J gene TRBJ1-5; D remains ambiguous. V lost 0 bases and J 4 bases, leaving 10 bases between the germline ends. CDR3 size: 15 residues. Germline values: CDR1 LGHDT, CDR2 YNNKEL (reference sequence). The CDR3 bases are TGTGCCAGCAGCCAAGAAAGCGACGGAAATCAGCCCCAGCATTTT. Translating gives CASSQESDGNQPQHF.

This clonotype was counted many times. This CDR3 is CAIGTGAGNTIYF. CDR3 bases: TGTGCCATTGGGACAGGGGCTGGAAACACCATATATTTT. This chain uses TRBV7-9 with TRBJ1-3, with 10 bases lining up with TRBD1. The CDR3 has 13 amino acids. Germline loops: CDR1 SEHNR, CDR2 FQNEAQ (reference sequence). The V segment lost 10 bases and the J segment 2 bases; nucleotides outside the gene matches: 2. Using reference TRBV7-9 and TRBJ1-3 for the parts outside the CDR3, the full variable domain is DTGVSQNPRHKITKRGQNVTFRCDPISEHNRLYWYRQTLGQGPEFLTYFQNEAQLEKSRLLSDRFSAERPKGSFSTLEIQRTEQGDSAMYLCAIGTGAGNTIYFGEGSWLTVV.

In this sample, this clonotype turned up many times. This chain joins TRBV9 and TRBJ2-3; the D gene is possibly TRBD2 (5 bases). This CDR3 has 16 amino acids. Looked up from germline, CDR1 is SGDLS and CDR2 is YYNGEE. V gave up 3 bases and J gave up 0 bases, with 14 bases separating them. The CDR3 DNA reads as TGTGCCAGCAGCGACCCGAGCGGATTTAGCACAGATACGCAGTATTTT. Amino acids: CASSDPSGFSTDTQYF.

This clonotype was seen ten or more times. The genes are TRBV7-2 and TRBJ1-1; D not certain. The germline V gene encodes CDR1 SGHTA and CDR2 FQGNSA. The CDR3 extends over 13 amino acids. Trimming took 5 bases from V and 6 from J, leaving 13 bases between them. The CDR3 reads CASSVRGRAEAFF. In DNA, the CDR3 is TGTGCCAGCAGCGTACGAGGACGGGCTGAAGCTTTCTTT.

This clonotype was observed a few times. The rearrangement uses TRBV20-1 and TRBJ1-6, with unresolved D. Germline values: CDR1 DFQATT, CDR2 SNEGSKA (reference sequence). V lost 0 bases to trimming and J lost 6 bases, with 6 bases between them. The length of the CDR3 is 13 residues. CDR3 sequence (DNA): TGCAGTGCTAGAGATCGGGGTAATTCACCCCTCCACTTT. It is translated as CSARDRGNSPLHF.

This clonotype was recorded at least ten times. This chain uses TRBV4-1 with TRBJ2-3; D possibly corresponds to TRBD1 (5 bases). Germline-derived CDR1 and CDR2 are MGHRA and YSYEKL. V lost 2 bases, J lost 6 bases, and 15 bases lay in between. This CDR3 spans 15 amino acids. The chain's CDR3 is CASSQFGARSDTQYF. The CDR3 DNA reads TGCGCCAGCAGCCAATTTGGGGCTCGCTCCGATACGCAGTATTTT.

This clonotype showed up many times. The rearrangement links TRBV29-1 to TRBJ2-2, with 7 positions matching TRBD1. From germline, CDR1 is SQVTM and CDR2 ANQGSEA. V was pared by 7 bases and J by 4 bases, with 6 bases of the junction left unmatched. The CDR3 extends over 13 amino acids. The DNA of the CDR3 is TGCAGCGGATCCGGGACAGTCACCGGGGAGCTGTTTTTT. It codes for CSGSGTVTGELFF.

This clonotype was detected ten times or more. The V and J genes are TRBV14 and TRBJ2-7; 7 bases line up with TRBD1. The CDR3 contains 17 residues. V lost 1 base to trimming and J lost 4 bases; unmatched junction nucleotides: 13. From germline, CDR1 is SGHDN and CDR2 FVKESK. The chain's CDR3 is CASSQVSVRDRAYEQYF. In DNA, the CDR3 is TGTGCCAGCAGCCAAGTTTCGGTTCGAGACAGGGCGTACGAGCAGTACTTC.

In this sample, this clonotype turned up many times. The chain combines TRBV12-3 or TRBV12-4 with TRBJ2-7; D not certain. The germline V and J ends were trimmed by 8 bases and 2 bases, with 4 bases remaining between them. The CDR3 totals 10 residues. The CDR3 spells CASGTYEQYF. CDR3 DNA sequence: TGTGCCAGCGGGACCTACGAGCAGTACTTC.

This clonotype was picked up many times. The chain carries TRBV7-6 and TRBJ1-1, with no clear D. The CDR3 extends over 13 amino acids. The germline V and J ends were trimmed by 0 bases and 0 bases, with 2 bases remaining between them. The germline CDR1 and CDR2 sequences are SGHVS and FNYEAQ. The CDR3 bases are TGTGCCAGCAGCTTAGCGTTGAACACTGAAGCTTTCTTT. Protein product: CASSLALNTEAFF.

This clonotype was seen repeatedly, ten times or more. The gene calls are TRBV19 and TRBJ2-1, with 10 bases identical to TRBD2. This CDR3 is built from 14 residues. The junction had 10 bases not matched to a gene; V was cut back by 9 bases and J by 8 bases. Germline V CDR1 and CDR2: LNHDA, SQIVND (reference sequence). As DNA, the CDR3 is TGTGCCAGCTCCTTAGCGGGAGGACGGGATGAGCAGTTCTTC. Translated: CASSLAGGRDEQFF.

V usage is TRBV4-1 and J usage is TRBJ1-2; 9 bases fit TRBD1. V shed 4 bases and J 7 bases; nucleotides not matched to a gene: 7. Per the germline V gene, CDR1 is MGHRA and CDR2 is YSYEKL. The CDR3 is 14 residues long. The CDR3 nucleotides read TGCGCCAGCAGCCTCACCGGGACAGGGAGTGGCTACACCTTC. Its translation is CASSLTGTGSGYTF.

This clonotype was found many times. The V gene is TRBV7-9, the J gene TRBJ2-5, with 9 bases aligning to TRBD2. This CDR3 comprises 16 residues. The V segment lost 5 bases and the J segment 0 bases; nucleotides outside the gene matches: 7. Germline V gene data show CDR1 as SEHNR and CDR2 as FQNEAQ (reference sequence). This chain's CDR3 is CASSLRGGTHQETQYF. The CDR3 DNA is TGTGCCAGCAGCCTGCGGGGGGGGACCCACCAAGAGACCCAGTACTTC.